This TCR beta chain was profiled in a study of spatial heterogeneity in lung cancer. In its sample, this clonotype was seen many times. TCRdb analysed the 5' RACE reads with MiXCR anew, one entry per CDR3 protein. The sample lists approximately 40,000 distinct CDR3 sequences, roughly 13% occurring once. Described time point: sample taken at primary tumor resection. The material was PBMCs, obtained at surgery. The sequence came from a male donor with early-stage non-small cell lung cancer.

CDR3 bases: TGCGCCAGCAGCCAAGTACCAGCGAGAGCAACTAATGAAAAACTGTTTTTT. It yields the protein CASSQVPARATNEKLFF. This chain links TRBV4-1 with TRBJ1-4, with no clear D. Trimming took off 1 base at V and 0 bases at J, with 12 bases between the two ends. This CDR3 spans 17 amino acids. Germline CDR1 and CDR2: MGHRA and YSYEKL.